What follows are 3 T cell receptor beta chains derived from one specimen sequenced in a study of T-cell memory formation after mild COVID-19. TCRdb reprocessed the 5' RACE reads via MiXCR and lists one record per CDR3 protein. Among hundreds of thousands of distinct CDR3 sequences listed, approximately 7.6% were seen once. The specimen was PBMCs or a T cell subset sorted from them (not recorded which). The receptors originated from a man younger than 35 who had mild COVID-19 (a few samples of this study predate the infection). Cell type and time point are not known.

This clonotype was seen at least ten times. The rearrangement links TRBV29-1 to TRBJ1-6, with D perhaps matching TRBD1 (5 bases). In germline, CDR1 is SQVTM, CDR2 ANQGSEA. The V end was cut by 7 bases, the J end by 5 bases, with 12 bases between. This CDR3 is built from 13 residues. This CDR3 is CSARRGDNSPLHF. The CDR3 nucleotides read TGCAGCGCCCGACGAGGGGATAATTCACCCCTCCACTTT.

This clonotype was observed many times. A junction end diverges from the germline sequence, so it may reflect a read error. The J gene is TRBJ2-3, the V gene TRBV5-1; perhaps TRBD2 as D (6 bases). Germline V gives CDR1 SGHRS, CDR2 YFSETQ. This CDR3 is built from 13 residues. CDR3 coding DNA: TGTGCCAGCAGCTTAGCGGGCACAGATACGCAGTATTTT. Its translation: CASSLAGTDTQYF.

This clonotype appeared a few times. V and J are TRBV7-3 and TRBJ2-3; tentatively, D is TRBD2 (5 bases). V lost 6 bases and J 4 bases, leaving 17 bases between the germline ends. The V gene's germline CDR1 is SGHTA and CDR2 FQGTGA. This CDR3 region has 15 residues. CDR3 in amino acids: CASSLTGSGADTQYF. The CDR3 region has the DNA TGTGCCAGCAGTCTGACGGGAAGCGGTGCAGATACGCAGTATTTT.